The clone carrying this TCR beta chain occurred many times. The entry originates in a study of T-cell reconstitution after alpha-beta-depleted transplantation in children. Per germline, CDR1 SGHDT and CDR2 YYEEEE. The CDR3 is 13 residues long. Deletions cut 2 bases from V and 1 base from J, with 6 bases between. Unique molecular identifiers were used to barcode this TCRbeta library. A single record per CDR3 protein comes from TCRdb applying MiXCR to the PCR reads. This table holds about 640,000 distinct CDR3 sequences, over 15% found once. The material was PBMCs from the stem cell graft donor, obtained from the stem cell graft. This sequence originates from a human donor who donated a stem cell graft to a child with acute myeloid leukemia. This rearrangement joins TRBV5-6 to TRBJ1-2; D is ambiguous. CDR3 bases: TGTGCCAGCAGCTTCTCGAATAACTATGGCTACACCTTC. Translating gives CASSFSNNYGYTF. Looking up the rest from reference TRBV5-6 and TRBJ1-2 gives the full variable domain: DAGVTQSPTHLIKTRGQQVTLRCSPKSGHDTVSWYQQALGQGPQFIFQYYEEEERQRGNFPDRFSGHQFPNYSSELNVNALLLGDSALYLCASSFSNNYGYTFGSGTRLTVV.